This T cell receptor (beta chain) emerged from a study of blood T cell repertoires in COVID-19 (dated by TCRdb to the early 2020s). General notes on the study: Collaborator samples came from the United States, Italy and Spain and covered acute and convalescent phases of COVID-19. Samples came from the ongoing ImmuneRACE study (first 160 participants) plus 1,254 subjects from 6 global collaborators. The material from the prospective study consisted of cDNA or gDNA derived from T cells, B-cell-depleted T cells, or PBMCs. The repertoires were released in a freely available public database meant as a resource for research on the immune response to SARS-CoV-2. The dataset comprised deeply sampled blood TCRbeta repertoires from subjects exposed to, actively infected with, or recovered from COVID-19. HLA class I and class II types, where available, came from metadata supplied by the sample provider rather than from assay-based typing. Nearly every sample came with metadata listing a de-identified subject ID, COVID-19 status, age in years and sex.

This clone was found many times. Its target antigen remains unknown. No base quality values were provided; no much bigger clone lies one nucleotide off. The immunoSEQ Assay, a bias-controlled multiplex PCR, was used to amplify TCRbeta CDR3 regions from genomic DNA. The original pipeline was this. Nucleated cell counts per sample were estimated from amplification of reference gene primers within the assay. Sequence reads were collapsed and filtered to measure the absolute abundance of every unique TCRbeta CDR3 rearrangement. For each sample, productive Simpson clonality was calculated as the square root of Simpson's diversity index across productive rearrangements. TCRdb stores this immuneACCESS table with in-frame sequences only. Part of the clones is absent; in the studies checked, under half of the shortfall reflects unresolved V genes, and no reason is known for the rest. The V and J calls and the clone size are those of that table, but D and trimming were determined from the DNA. This sample comprises approximately 160,000 clones, around four fifths of them detected only once. About 4.6% of the sample belongs to the ten largest clones.

The study at large found these results: The quantity of clinical and demographic metadata differed by source and by participant and was supplied without curation.

The CDR3 goes from the cysteine to the phenylalanine over 14 residues. Only the CDR3 portion is preserved as DNA: 42 bases, with reading frame beginning at the first base. CDR1 MGHDK and CDR2 SYGVNS are derived from the germline V gene. V lost 4 bases and J lost 4 bases; the stretch between them is 13 bases long. Participants in the prospective study were aged about 18 to 95 years, lived in more than 20 United States geographic areas, and enrolled through a virtual design. In the prospective study, cohorts were assigned on the basis of participant-reported clinical history obtained from a screening survey and a study questionnaire. Recovered participants in ImmuneRACE Cohort 3 were defined by two consecutive negative NP/OP PCR tests, clearance by a healthcare professional, or resolution of symptoms. Mobile phlebotomists in the prospective study collected whole blood, serum and a nasopharyngeal or oropharyngeal swab from every participant. Additional blood draws and questionnaires over an approximately two-month period could optionally be provided by prospective study participants. Prospective study blood samples were shipped either frozen or at room temperature before DNA extraction.

This clonotype was sampled from a woman aged 45 to 65 who had recovered from COVID-19. The sequence is built from TRBV25-1 and TRBJ2-5, and the D gene may be TRBD1, 6 bases matching. Material: PBMCs or T cells enriched from blood (not recorded which). The CDR3 corresponds to CASSADSLLETQYF. Read as DNA, the sequence is TGTGCCAGCAGTGCGGACAGCCTTCTAGAGACCCAGTACTTC.